This T cell receptor beta chain was recovered during a study of blood T cell repertoires in COVID-19. For the study at large: COVID-19 samples collected from the United States, Italy and Spain covered acute and convalescent phases.

This CDR3 is 12 amino acids long. The germline V and J ends were trimmed by 8 bases and 8 bases, with 15 bases remaining between them. The protocol was immunoSEQ multiplex PCR, while the TCRdb copy is restricted to in-frame clones and leaves out a portion. Here the sample spans 350,000 to 450,000 clones, 89% being singletons. This sequence originates from a man aged 35-49 years with acute or convalescent COVID-19. Sequenced: peripheral blood. The rearrangement links TRBV12-3 or TRBV12-4 to TRBJ1-1; D possibly corresponds to TRBD1 (6 bases). CDR3 protein: CASRMGGPEAFF. The CDR3 DNA follows: TGTGCCAGCCGAATGGGGGGGCCCGAAGCTTTCTTT.